The 27 T cell receptor beta chains listed next were all sequenced from one sample in a study of shared clonotypes between healthy human individuals. The method was immunoSEQ multiplex PCR; TCRdb's version includes in-frame clones alone and lacks a portion of them. This repertoire shows over a million clones, roughly 74% found once; its top ten account for around 0.61%. The sample comprised memory CD4+ T cells from PBMCs. Subset in this sample: CD45RA-negative fraction. All receptors come from a man in his late teens or twenties in good health. Some clones in this sample may be carry-over from other donors' samples.

The chain joins TRBV4-1 to TRBJ2-3, with 9 nucleotides matching TRBD2. Trimming took 0 bases from V and 0 from J; bases not matched to a gene: 7. The CDR3 is 18 residues long. Germline CDR1 reads MGHRA; CDR2 reads YSYEKL. CDR3 region: CASSQEASGATSTDTQYF. The CDR3 nucleotides read TGCGCCAGCAGCCAAGAAGCTAGCGGGGCTACTAGCACAGATACGCAGTATTTT.

Of note for this clone: Just one base apart from a much larger clone, this may be a read error. V is TRBV5-5 and J is TRBJ1-2; the D gene is possibly TRBD1 (6 bases). This CDR3 has 13 amino acids. Germline V gene data show CDR1 as SGHKS and CDR2 as YYEKEE (reference sequence). Between the trimmed V and J ends, which lost 2 bases and 3 bases, there was a span of 8 bases. This CDR3 is CASSLSGDYGYTF. The CDR3 DNA follows: TGTGCCAGCAGCTTATCAGGGGACTATGGCTACACCTTC.

This chain uses TRBV4-3 with TRBJ2-7; 7 bases align to TRBD2. This CDR3 has 19 amino acids. CDR1 and CDR2 from the germline V gene are LGHNA and YSLEER. The V segment lost 0 bases and the J segment 2 bases; nucleotides outside the gene matches: 16. The CDR3 protein is CASSQEYWEGSTPTYEQYF. The DNA for the CDR3 is TGCGCCAGCAGCCAAGAGTATTGGGAGGGCTCGACCCCGACCTACGAGCAGTACTTC.

This clone has a handful of counts. The chain carries TRBV30 and TRBJ1-2; TRBD1 matches at 8 bases. The CDR3 is made up of 16 amino acids. The germline V gene encodes CDR1 GTSNPN and CDR2 SVGIG (reference sequence). The junction had 14 bases not matched to a gene; V was cut back by 0 bases and J by 8 bases. The CDR3 loop is CAWSVLGGQGALGYTF. The CDR3, as DNA: TGTGCCTGGAGTGTACTAGGAGGACAGGGAGCTCTCGGCTACACCTTC. Drawing the rest from reference TRBV30 and TRBJ1-2, the complete variable domain is SQTIHQWPATLVQPVGSPLSLECTVEGTSNPNLYWYRQAAGRGLQLLFYSVGIGQISSEVPQNLSASRPQDRQFILSSKKLLLSDSGFYLCAWSVLGGQGALGYTFGSGTRLTVV.

This rearrangement joins TRBV11-1 to TRBJ2-5; TRBD2 might be the D (6 bases). V shed 2 bases and J shed 0 bases, with 10 bases lying between them. CDR3 length: 15 amino acids. Germline-derived CDR1 and CDR2 are SGHAT and FQDESV (reference sequence). The CDR3 reads CASSLSWGDQETQYF. Here the CDR3 DNA reads TGTGCCAGCAGCTTATCCTGGGGGGACCAAGAGACCCAGTACTTC.

The chain recombines TRBV10-2 with TRBJ2-3, with 8 nucleotides matching TRBD1. Germline assignment: CDR1 WSHSY and CDR2 SAAADI. The CDR3 is 16 residues long. Trimming cost V 0 bases and J 2 bases; bases outside gene matches: 4. In DNA, the CDR3 is TGCGCCAGCAGTGAGTCTCCCAGGGGGCTCACAGATACGCAGTATTTT. It codes for CASSESPRGLTDTQYF.

The sample holds many counts of this clone. The rearrangement uses TRBV27 and TRBJ2-3; tentatively, D is TRBD1 or TRBD2 (5 bases each). CDR3 length: 16 amino acids. Germline V CDR1 and CDR2: MNHEY, SMNVEV (reference sequence). The V end was cut by 4 bases, the J end by 1 base, with 15 bases between. The CDR3 loop is CASSSPGRIRTDTQYF. As DNA, the CDR3 is TGTGCCAGCAGTTCTCCGGGACGGATTCGCACAGATACGCAGTATTTT.

V usage is TRBV5-1 and J usage is TRBJ2-1, with a weak D call TRBD2 (5 bases). With 2 bases removed from V and 0 bases from J, the gap between germline ends came to 15 bases. This CDR3 is 17 amino acids long. Per the germline V gene, CDR1 is SGHRS and CDR2 is YFSETQ. The CDR3 DNA follows: TGCGCCAGCAGCTTTTTGGCGGGTCTGAGCTCCTACAATGAGCAGTTCTTC. The encoded protein is CASSFLAGLSSYNEQFF.

The chain is built from TRBV7-2 and TRBJ2-7; 8 bases are a match to TRBD2. Per germline, CDR1 SGHTA and CDR2 FQGNSA. CDR3 size: 16 residues. V was pared by 4 bases and J by 3 bases, with 11 bases of the junction left unmatched. The CDR3 reads CASSSYASGGNYEQYF. The CDR3 bases are TGTGCCAGCAGCTCCTACGCAAGCGGGGGAAACTACGAGCAGTACTTC.

This clone has only one observation. This same CDR3 is encoded by further DNA sequences in the sample. The genes are TRBV5-1 and TRBJ1-1; a possible D gene is TRBD1 (6 bases). The CDR3 extends over 14 amino acids. The V end lost 4 bases, the J end lost 4 bases, and 14 bases lay between the germline ends. Germline loops: CDR1 SGHRS, CDR2 YFSETQ. CDR3 DNA: TGCGCCAGCAGCCCTGAGACAGGAGGCACTGAAGCTTTCTTT. Residues: CASSPETGGTEAFF.

The chain employs TRBV27 and TRBJ1-2; D might be TRBD1 (5 bases). The CDR3 contains 16 residues. The V end lost 3 bases, the J end lost 2 bases, and 16 bases lay between the germline ends. Per the germline V gene, CDR1 is MNHEY and CDR2 is SMNVEV (reference sequence). CDR3 sequence reads: CASSFGRGRGNYGYTF. The DNA for the CDR3 is TGTGCCAGCAGTTTCGGTAGGGGACGGGGGAACTATGGCTACACCTTC.

The chain links TRBV5-1 to TRBJ2-7; 10 nucleotides line up with TRBD2. The germline V gene encodes CDR1 SGHRS and CDR2 YFSETQ. The CDR3 runs to 15 residues. Trimming cost V 0 bases and J 2 bases; bases outside gene matches: 2. CDR3 protein: CASSLDTSGTYEQYF. The CDR3 nucleotides are TGCGCCAGCAGCTTGGACACTAGCGGGACCTACGAGCAGTACTTC.

V is TRBV2 and J is TRBJ2-1, with 11 nucleotides matching TRBD2. J gave up 2 bases and V 6 bases, and 3 bases lay outside the gene matches. CDR1 and CDR2 from the germline V gene are SNHLY and FYNNEI. The CDR3 extends over 15 amino acids. The CDR3 spells CASSRGLAAYNEQFF. CDR3 bases: TGTGCCAGCAGCCGGGGACTAGCGGCCTACAATGAGCAGTTCTTC.

This CDR3 is CAQKGNENEQYF. The CDR3 DNA sequence: TGTGCCCAAAAGGGGAATGAGAACGAGCAGTACTTC. The V call is TRBV2, the J call TRBJ2-7; possible D gene TRBD1, 5 bases. CDR1 and CDR2 (germline): SNHLY, FYNNEI. The CDR3 consists of 12 residues. V lost 11 bases, J lost 5 bases, and 16 bases lay in between.

The J gene is TRBJ2-1, the V gene TRBV27; maybe TRBD2 (6 bases). V lost 3 bases and J 7 bases, leaving 13 bases between the germline ends. Germline assignment: CDR1 MNHEY and CDR2 SMNVEV (reference sequence). The CDR3 length is 14 residues. The CDR3, as DNA: TGTGCCAGCAGTTTCACTCGGGGAGGAAATGAGCAGTTCTTC. Translating it yields CASSFTRGGNEQFF.

The rearrangement links TRBV4-1 to TRBJ1-2; D gene ambiguous. V shed 2 bases and J shed 6 bases, with 13 bases lying between them. Germline values: CDR1 MGHRA, CDR2 YSYEKL. CDR3 length: 14 amino acids. CDR3 loop: CASSQRGLPDGYTF. The CDR3 DNA reads as TGCGCCAGCAGCCAACGGGGATTACCAGATGGCTACACCTTC.

The rearrangement uses TRBV6-5 and TRBJ1-1; weak D call: TRBD1 (6 bases). CDR1 is MNHEY and CDR2 is SVGAGI in the germline V gene. This CDR3 comprises 14 residues. The germline V and J ends were trimmed by 6 bases and 4 bases, with 15 bases remaining between them. CDR3 DNA: TGTGCCAGCAGACCCCGACAGGACCTCACTGAAGCTTTCTTT. Translated: CASRPRQDLTEAFF.

The DNA for the CDR3 is TGTGCCAGCAGGCCACTAGCGGCCTCTAACGAGCAGTACTTC. This encodes CASRPLAASNEQYF. The V call is TRBV6-1, the J call TRBJ2-7, with 8 bases lining up with TRBD2. Germline CDR1 MNHNS, CDR2 SASEGT. The V and J ends lost 6 bases and 5 bases, in that order; junction bases with no gene match: 9. This CDR3 has 14 residues.

This clone has just a few counts. This chain links TRBV25-1 with TRBJ2-5; TRBD2 aligns across 8 bases. V lost 1 base to trimming and J lost 3 bases; unmatched junction nucleotides: 1. CDR3 size: 14 residues. The germline CDR1 and CDR2 sequences are MGHDK and SYGVNS. The CDR3 sequence is CASSESTSEETQYF. The CDR3 DNA follows: TGTGCCAGCAGTGAATCGACTAGCGAAGAGACCCAGTACTTC.

J is TRBJ2-7 and V is TRBV5-1; tentative D call: TRBD2 (5 bases). Between the trimmed V and J ends, which lost 2 bases and 3 bases, there was a span of 9 bases. The CDR3 contains 13 residues. Per the germline V gene, CDR1 is SGHRS and CDR2 is YFSETQ. The CDR3 loop reads CASSFGKYYEQYF. CDR3 bases: TGCGCCAGCAGCTTCGGGAAATACTACGAGCAGTACTTC.

V gene TRBV4-1 combines with J gene TRBJ1-5; D call uncertain. The CDR3 covers 14 residues. Germline loops: CDR1 MGHRA, CDR2 YSYEKL. Trimming removed 1 base at V and 7 bases at J, with 11 bases between. CDR3 DNA sequence: TGCGCCAGCAGCCAAGTCCCTCAGAGCCAGCCCCAGCATTTT. Protein product: CASSQVPQSQPQHF.

This chain links TRBV19 with TRBJ2-7, with D maybe TRBD2 (6 bases). CDR3 length: 14 amino acids. Germline V lookup: CDR1 LNHDA, CDR2 SQIVND (reference sequence). V lost 5 bases, J lost 0 bases, and 11 bases lay in between. The CDR3 DNA reads as TGTGCCAGTAGTTCGGGAGACGGCTCCTACGAGCAGTACTTC. As protein: CASSSGDGSYEQYF.

The rearrangement links TRBV2 to TRBJ2-1; the match to TRBD2 covers 9 bases. J was trimmed by 7 bases and V by 2 bases; bases with no gene match: 6. The germline V gene has CDR1 SNHLY and CDR2 FYNNEI. The CDR3 contains 15 residues. CDR3 amino acids: CASSERSSGANEQFF. CDR3 nucleotide sequence: TGTGCCAGCAGTGAAAGGTCTAGCGGGGCGAATGAGCAGTTCTTC.

J is TRBJ2-7 and V is TRBV4-1, with 7 bases aligning to TRBD2. Unmatched junction bases numbered 9, after V lost 4 bases and J lost 3 bases. The length of the CDR3 is 15 residues. CDR1 and CDR2 from the germline V gene are MGHRA and YSYEKL. CDR3 sequence (DNA): TGCGCCAGCAGCCGACTCGGGGGAGGGTTCTACGAGCAGTACTTC. Its protein product is CASSRLGGGFYEQYF.

The chain combines TRBV4-2 with TRBJ1-2; D is ambiguous. In germline, CDR1 is LGHNA, CDR2 YNFKEQ. The V end was cut by 7 bases, the J end by 0 bases, with 15 bases between. This CDR3 contains 15 residues. CDR3 sequence reads: CASTPIGLANYGYTF. The CDR3 region has the DNA TGTGCCAGCACCCCAATCGGGTTAGCTAACTATGGCTACACCTTC.

About this clone itself: Within the sample, other DNA sequences also encode this same CDR3. V and J are TRBV30 and TRBJ1-5; D is unclear. The ends were cut back, 0 bases at V and 2 bases at J, with 5 bases in the middle. This CDR3 region has 13 residues. The germline CDR1 and CDR2 sequences are GTSNPN and SVGIG (reference sequence). The DNA of the CDR3 is TGTGCCTGGAGTGTACTAGGCAATCAGCCCCAGCATTTT. Translated: CAWSVLGNQPQHF.

The rearrangement uses TRBV28 and TRBJ1-2; unclear D gene. CDR3 length equals 13 residues. Germline CDR1 is MDHEN and CDR2 is SYDVKM. The germline V and J ends were trimmed by 2 bases and 4 bases, with 8 bases remaining between them. In nucleotides, the CDR3 is TGTGCCAGCAGTTTAGCGCAGCTCTATGGCTACACCTTC. Translating gives CASSLAQLYGYTF.